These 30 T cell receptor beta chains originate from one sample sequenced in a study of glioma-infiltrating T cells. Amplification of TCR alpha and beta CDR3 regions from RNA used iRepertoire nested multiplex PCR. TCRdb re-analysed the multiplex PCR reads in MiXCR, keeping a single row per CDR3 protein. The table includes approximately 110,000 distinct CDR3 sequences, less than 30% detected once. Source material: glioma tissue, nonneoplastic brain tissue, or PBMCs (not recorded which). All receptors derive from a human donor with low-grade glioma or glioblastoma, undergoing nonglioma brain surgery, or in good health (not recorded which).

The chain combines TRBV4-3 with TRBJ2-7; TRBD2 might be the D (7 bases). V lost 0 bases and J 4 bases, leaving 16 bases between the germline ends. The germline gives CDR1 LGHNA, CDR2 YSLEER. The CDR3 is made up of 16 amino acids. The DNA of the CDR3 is TGCGCCAGCAGCCAAGAGAGGGGGGGGCTCATTTACGAGCAGTACTTC. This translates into CASSQERGGLIYEQYF.

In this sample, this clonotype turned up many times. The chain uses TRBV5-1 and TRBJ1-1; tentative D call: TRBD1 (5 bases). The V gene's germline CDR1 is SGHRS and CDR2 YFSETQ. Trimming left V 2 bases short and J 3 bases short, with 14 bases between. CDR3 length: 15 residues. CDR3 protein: CASSLSSRGDTEAFF. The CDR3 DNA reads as TGCGCCAGCAGCTTAAGCAGTCGGGGGGACACTGAAGCTTTCTTT.

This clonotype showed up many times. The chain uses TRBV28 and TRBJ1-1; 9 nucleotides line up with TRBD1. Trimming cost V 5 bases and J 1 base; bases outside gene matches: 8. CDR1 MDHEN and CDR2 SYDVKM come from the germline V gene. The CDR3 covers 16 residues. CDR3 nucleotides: TGTGCCAGCAGTCAAGCTGGGACAGGGTCGAACACTGAAGCTTTCTTT. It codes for CASSQAGTGSNTEAFF.

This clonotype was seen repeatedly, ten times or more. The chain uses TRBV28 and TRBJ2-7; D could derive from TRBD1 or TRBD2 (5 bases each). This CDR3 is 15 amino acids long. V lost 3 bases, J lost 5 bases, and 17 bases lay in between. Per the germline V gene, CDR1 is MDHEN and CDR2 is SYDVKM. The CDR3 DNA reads TGTGCCAGCAGTTTTGTAGGGACGATGATCCACGAGCAGTACTTC. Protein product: CASSFVGTMIHEQYF.

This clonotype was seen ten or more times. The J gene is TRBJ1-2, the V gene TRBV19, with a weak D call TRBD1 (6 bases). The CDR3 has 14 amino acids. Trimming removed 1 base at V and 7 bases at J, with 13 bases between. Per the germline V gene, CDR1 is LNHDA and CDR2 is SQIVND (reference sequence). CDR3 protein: CASSIGGRGLGYTF. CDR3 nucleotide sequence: TGTGCCAGTAGTATAGGCGGCAGGGGACTTGGCTACACCTTC. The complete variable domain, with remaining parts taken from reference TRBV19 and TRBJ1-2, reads DGGITQSPKYLFRKEGQNVTLSCEQNLNHDAMYWYRQDPGQGLRLIYYSQIVNDFQKGDIAEGYSVSREKKESFPLTVTSAQKNPTAFYLCASSIGGRGLGYTFGSGTRLTVV.

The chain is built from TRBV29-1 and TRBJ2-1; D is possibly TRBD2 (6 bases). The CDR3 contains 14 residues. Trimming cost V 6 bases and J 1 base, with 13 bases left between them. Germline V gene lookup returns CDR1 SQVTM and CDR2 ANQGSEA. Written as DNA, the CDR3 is TGCAGCGTGCAGGGACGGGAGTCCTACAATGAGCAGTTCTTC. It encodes CSVQGRESYNEQFF.

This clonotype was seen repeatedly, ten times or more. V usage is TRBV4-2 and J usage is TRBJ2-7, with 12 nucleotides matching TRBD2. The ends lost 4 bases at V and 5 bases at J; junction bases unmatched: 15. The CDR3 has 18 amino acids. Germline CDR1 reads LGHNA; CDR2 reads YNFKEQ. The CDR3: CASSRGVVGLAGGDEQYF. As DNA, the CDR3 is TGTGCCAGCAGCCGAGGGGTAGTTGGGCTAGCGGGAGGGGACGAGCAGTACTTC.

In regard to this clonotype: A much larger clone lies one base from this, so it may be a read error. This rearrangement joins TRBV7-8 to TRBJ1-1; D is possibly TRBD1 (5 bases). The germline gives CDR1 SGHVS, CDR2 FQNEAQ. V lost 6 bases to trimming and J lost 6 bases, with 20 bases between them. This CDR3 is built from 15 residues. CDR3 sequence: CASRKEPQGGAEAFF. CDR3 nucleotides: TGTGCCAGCAGAAAGGAACCGCAGGGAGGCGCTGAAGCTTTCTTT.

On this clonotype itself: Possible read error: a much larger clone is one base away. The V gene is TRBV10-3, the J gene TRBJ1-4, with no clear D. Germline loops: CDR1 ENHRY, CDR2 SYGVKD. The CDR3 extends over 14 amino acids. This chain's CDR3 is CATSDGRTHEKMFF. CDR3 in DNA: TGTGCCACCTCGGACGGACGGACTCATGAAAAAATGTTTTTT.

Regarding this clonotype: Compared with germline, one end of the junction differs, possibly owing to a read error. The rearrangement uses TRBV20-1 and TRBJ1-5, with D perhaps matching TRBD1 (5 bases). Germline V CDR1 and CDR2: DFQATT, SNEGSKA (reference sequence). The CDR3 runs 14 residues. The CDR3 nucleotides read TGCAGTGTTTGGGGAGAGGGGAGCAATCAGCTCCAGCATTTT. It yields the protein CSVWGEGSNQLQHF.

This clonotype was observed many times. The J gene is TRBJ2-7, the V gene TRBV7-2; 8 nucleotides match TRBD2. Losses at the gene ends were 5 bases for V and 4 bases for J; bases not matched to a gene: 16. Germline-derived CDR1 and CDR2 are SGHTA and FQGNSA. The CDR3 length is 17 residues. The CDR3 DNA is TGTGCCAGCAGCCCAAAAAGACCGGGACTAGTTACGTACGAGCAGTACTTC. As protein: CASSPKRPGLVTYEQYF.

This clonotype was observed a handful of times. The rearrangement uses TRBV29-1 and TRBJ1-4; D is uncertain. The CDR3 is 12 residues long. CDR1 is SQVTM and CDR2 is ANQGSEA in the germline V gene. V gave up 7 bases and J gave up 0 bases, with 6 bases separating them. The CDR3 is CSARATNEKLFF. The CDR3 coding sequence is TGCAGCGCCCGCGCAACTAATGAAAAACTGTTTTTT.

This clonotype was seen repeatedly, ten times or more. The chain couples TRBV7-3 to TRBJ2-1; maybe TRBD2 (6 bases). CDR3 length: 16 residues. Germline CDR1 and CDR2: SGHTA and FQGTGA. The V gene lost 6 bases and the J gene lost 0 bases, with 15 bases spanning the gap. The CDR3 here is CASSREAISSYNEQFF. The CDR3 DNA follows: TGTGCCAGCAGTAGGGAGGCGATAAGCTCCTACAATGAGCAGTTCTTC.

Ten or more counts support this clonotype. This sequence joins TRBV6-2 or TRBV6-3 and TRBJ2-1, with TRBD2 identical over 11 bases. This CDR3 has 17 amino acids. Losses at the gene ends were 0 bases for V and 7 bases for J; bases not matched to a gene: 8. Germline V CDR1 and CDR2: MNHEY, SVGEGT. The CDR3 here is CASSYSRRTSGSNEQFF. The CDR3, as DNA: TGTGCCAGCAGTTACTCGAGAAGAACTAGCGGGAGTAATGAGCAGTTCTTC.

The CDR3 reads CASSVGWGDYGYTF. The CDR3 DNA follows: TGTGCCAGCAGCGTAGGGTGGGGAGACTATGGCTACACCTTC. The V and J genes are TRBV9 and TRBJ1-2, with D unclear. The ends were cut back, 0 bases at V and 3 bases at J, with 9 bases in the middle. Germline V lookup: CDR1 SGDLS, CDR2 YYNGEE. The CDR3 covers 14 residues. The full variable domain, in which reference TRBV9 and TRBJ1-2 provide the parts outside the CDR3, is DSGVTQTPKHLITATGQRVTLRCSPRSGDLSVYWYQQSLDQGLQFLIQYYNGEERAKGNILERFSAQQFPDLHSELNLSSLELGDSALYFCASSVGWGDYGYTFGSGTRLTVV.

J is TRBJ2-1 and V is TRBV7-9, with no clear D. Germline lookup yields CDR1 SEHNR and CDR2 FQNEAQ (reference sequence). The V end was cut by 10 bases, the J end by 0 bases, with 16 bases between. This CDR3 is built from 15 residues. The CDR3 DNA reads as TGTGCCACCGTTAAGGGCGGCAGCTCCTACAATGAGCAGTTCTTC. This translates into CATVKGGSSYNEQFF. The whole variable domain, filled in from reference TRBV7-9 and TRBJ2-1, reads DTGVSQNPRHKITKRGQNVTFRCDPISEHNRLYWYRQTLGQGPEFLTYFQNEAQLEKSRLLSDRFSAERPKGSFSTLEIQRTEQGDSAMYLCATVKGGSSYNEQFFGPGTRLTVL.

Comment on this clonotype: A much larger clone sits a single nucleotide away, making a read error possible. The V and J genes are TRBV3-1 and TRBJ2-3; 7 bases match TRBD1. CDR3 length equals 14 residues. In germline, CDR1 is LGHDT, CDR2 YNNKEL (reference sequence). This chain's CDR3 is CASSPIRGTDTLYF. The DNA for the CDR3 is TGTGCCAGCAGCCCAATACGTGGGACAGATACGCTGTATTTT.

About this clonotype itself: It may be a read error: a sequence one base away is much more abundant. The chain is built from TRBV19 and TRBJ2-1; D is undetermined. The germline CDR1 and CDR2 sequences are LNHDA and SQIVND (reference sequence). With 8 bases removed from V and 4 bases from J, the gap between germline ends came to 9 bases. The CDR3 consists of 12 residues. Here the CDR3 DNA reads TGTGCCAGTGGTGCGGAATACAATGAGCAGTTCTTC. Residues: CASGAEYNEQFF.

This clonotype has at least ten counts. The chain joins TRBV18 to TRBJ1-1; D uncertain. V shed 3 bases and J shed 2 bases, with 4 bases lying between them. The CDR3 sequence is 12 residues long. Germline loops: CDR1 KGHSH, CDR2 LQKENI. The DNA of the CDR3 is TGTGCCAGCTCACCGGCCAACACTGAAGCTTTCTTT. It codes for CASSPANTEAFF.

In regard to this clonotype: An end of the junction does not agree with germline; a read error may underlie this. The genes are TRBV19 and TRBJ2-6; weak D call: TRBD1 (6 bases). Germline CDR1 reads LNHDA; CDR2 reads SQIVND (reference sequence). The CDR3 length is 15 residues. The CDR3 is CSSSQQGPGANVLTF. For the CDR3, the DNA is TGTTCCAGTAGCCAACAGGGACCTGGGGCCAACGTCCTGACTTTC.

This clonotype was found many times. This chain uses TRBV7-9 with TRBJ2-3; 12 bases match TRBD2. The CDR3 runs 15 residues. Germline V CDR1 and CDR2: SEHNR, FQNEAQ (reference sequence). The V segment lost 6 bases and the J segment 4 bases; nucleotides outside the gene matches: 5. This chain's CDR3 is CASRPGLAGSDTQYF. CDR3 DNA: TGTGCCAGCAGACCAGGACTAGCGGGATCAGATACGCAGTATTTT.

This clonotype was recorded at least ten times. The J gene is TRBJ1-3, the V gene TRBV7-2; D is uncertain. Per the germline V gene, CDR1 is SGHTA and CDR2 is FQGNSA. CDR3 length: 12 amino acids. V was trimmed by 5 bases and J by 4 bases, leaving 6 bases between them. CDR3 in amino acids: CASSLDGNTIYF. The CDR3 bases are TGTGCCAGCAGCCTGGACGGAAACACCATATATTTT.

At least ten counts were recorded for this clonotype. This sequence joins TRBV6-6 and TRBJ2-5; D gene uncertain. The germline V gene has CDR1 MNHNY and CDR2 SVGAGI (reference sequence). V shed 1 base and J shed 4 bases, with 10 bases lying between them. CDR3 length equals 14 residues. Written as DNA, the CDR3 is TGTGCCAGCAGTTACTTCGCCAGACCAGAGACCCAGTACTTC. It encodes CASSYFARPETQYF.

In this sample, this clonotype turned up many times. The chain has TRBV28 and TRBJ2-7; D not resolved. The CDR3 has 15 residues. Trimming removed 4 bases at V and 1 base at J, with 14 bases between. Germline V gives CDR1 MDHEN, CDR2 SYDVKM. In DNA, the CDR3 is TGTGCCAGCAGTTCCGGCTGGGCGAAGTCCTACGAGCAGTACTTC. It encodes CASSSGWAKSYEQYF. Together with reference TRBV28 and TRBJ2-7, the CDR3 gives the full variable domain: DVKVTQSSRYLVKRTGEKVFLECVQDMDHENMFWYRQDPGLGLRLIYFSYDVKMKEKGDIPEGYSVSREKKERFSLILESASTNQTSMYLCASSSGWAKSYEQYFGPGTRLTVT.

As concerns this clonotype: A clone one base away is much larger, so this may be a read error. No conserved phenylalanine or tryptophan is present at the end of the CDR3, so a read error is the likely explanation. CDR3 DNA sequence: TGTGCCAGCAGTGAAGACCCACGAGGGGCCTACGAGCAGTACTAC. Amino acids: CASSEDPRGAYEQYY. The chain employs TRBV2 and TRBJ2-7; D is tentatively TRBD1 or TRBD2 (5 bases each). Looked up from germline, CDR1 is SNHLY and CDR2 is FYNNEI. The CDR3 covers 15 residues. Trimming removed 1 base at V and 2 bases at J, with 12 bases between.

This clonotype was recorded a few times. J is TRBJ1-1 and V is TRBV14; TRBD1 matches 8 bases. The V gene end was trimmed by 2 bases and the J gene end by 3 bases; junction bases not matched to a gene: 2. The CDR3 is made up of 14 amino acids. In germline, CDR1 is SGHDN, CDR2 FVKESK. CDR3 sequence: CASSQLQGDTEAFF. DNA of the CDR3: TGTGCCAGCAGCCAACTACAGGGGGACACTGAAGCTTTCTTT.

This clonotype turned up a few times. The CDR3 bases are TGTGCCAGCGGCCCCCCCGGGAGAACTAATGAAAAACTGTTTTTT. It codes for CASGPPGRTNEKLFF. The chain has TRBV7-9 and TRBJ1-4, with D unresolved. The CDR3 is 15 residues long. Trimming took off 8 bases at V and 1 base at J, with 14 bases between the two ends. Per the germline V gene, CDR1 is SEHNR and CDR2 is FQNEAQ (reference sequence).

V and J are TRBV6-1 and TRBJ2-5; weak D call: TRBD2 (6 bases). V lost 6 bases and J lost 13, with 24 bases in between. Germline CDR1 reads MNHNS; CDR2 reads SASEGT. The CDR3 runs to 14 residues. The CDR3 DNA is TGTGCCAGCAGGGCGGAGGGGTGGTCGGAGCCCCCGTACTTC. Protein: CASRAEGWSEPPYF.

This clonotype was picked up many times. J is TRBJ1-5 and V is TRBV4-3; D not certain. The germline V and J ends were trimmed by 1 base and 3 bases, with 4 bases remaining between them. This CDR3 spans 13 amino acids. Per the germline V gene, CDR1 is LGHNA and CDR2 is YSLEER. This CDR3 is CASSQVPNQPQHF. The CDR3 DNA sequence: TGCGCCAGCAGCCAAGTTCCCAATCAGCCCCAGCATTTT.

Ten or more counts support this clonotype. Here the CDR3 reads CASLSGGANVLTF. The CDR3 coding sequence is TGTGCCAGCCTCAGCGGTGGGGCCAACGTCCTGACTTTC. The genes are TRBV6-1 and TRBJ2-6; TRBD2 is a possible D gene (5 bases). The germline V and J ends were trimmed by 8 bases and 3 bases, with 8 bases remaining between them. From germline, CDR1 is MNHNS and CDR2 SASEGT. The CDR3 is 13 residues long.